Listed here is a single TCR beta chain. Its recognized antigen is unknown. Base quality data are lacking; no much larger clone is found one base away. In Seattle, one collaborating source enrolled patients while the infection was active and tracked those patients longitudinally over the course of disease. Each collaborating institution followed its own protocols to collect whole blood in K2EDTA tubes. Collaborator samples were shipped for TCRbeta analysis as frozen whole blood, isolated PBMCs, or DNA extracted from either sample type. The data derive from a study of blood T cell repertoires in COVID-19 (dated by TCRdb to the early 2020s). Study-wide context: The collaborator samples originated in the United States, Italy and Spain and spanned the acute and convalescent phases of COVID-19. Sample metadata almost always included a de-identified subject ID, COVID-19 status, age in years and sex. HLA class I and class II types, where available, came from metadata supplied by the sample provider rather than from assay-based typing. A freely available public database, intended as a resource for researchers studying the immune response to SARS-CoV-2, is where the repertoires were released. Samples were obtained from the ongoing ImmuneRACE study (first 160 participants) and from over 1,000 subjects provided by 6 global collaborators. The material from the prospective study consisted of cDNA or gDNA derived from T cells, B-cell-depleted T cells, or PBMCs. Deeply sampled blood TCRbeta repertoires from subjects exposed to, actively infected with, or recovered from COVID-19 were included in the dataset. Here is what the overall study found, with its caveats: The quantity of clinical and demographic metadata differed by source and by participant and was supplied without curation.

For this chain, trimming is 6 bases at the V end and 1 base at the J end, and the number of junction bases without a gene match is 0. For CDR1 and CDR2, the germline V gene lists SNHLY and FYNNEI. Including the terminal cysteine and phenylalanine, the CDR3 comprises 14 residues. Of the read, only the CDR3 DNA is kept; its 42 bases are in frame from base 1. The immunoSEQ Assay, a bias-controlled multiplex PCR, was used to amplify TCRbeta CDR3 regions from genomic DNA. For the original study's pipeline: Nucleated cell counts per sample were estimated from amplification of reference gene primers within the assay. To quantify the absolute abundance of each unique TCRbeta CDR3 rearrangement, sequence reads were collapsed and filtered. Productive Simpson clonality was computed per sample as the square root of Simpson's diversity index over productive rearrangements. TCRdb limited this immuneACCESS table to in-frame rearrangements with V and J called. A share of clones is missing; checked studies link under half to unresolved V genes, and the rest is unexplained. V and J calls and clone size are given by that table; D and trimming were obtained from the DNA. The sample table contains a few hundred thousand clones; only one count was recorded for around 88% of them. The ten largest account for about 12% of the sample.

The source material was peripheral blood. This TCR was recovered from a woman in her 70s with COVID-19, enrolled during active disease. The V gene is TRBV2 and the J gene is TRBJ2-2, and TRBD2 matches 9 of the central bases. The CDR3 is CASRLAGNTGELFF. The sequenced DNA is TGTGCCAGCAGACTAGCGGGGAACACCGGGGAGCTGTTTTTT.